The 26 T cell receptor beta chains in this list originate from one sample, sequenced in a study of cytomegalovirus exposure and HLA in healthy donors. A multiplex PCR was run with 60 Vbeta primers and 13 Jbeta primers. Clones were sequenced by immunoSEQ multiplex PCR, and TCRdb holds only the in-frame ones, with some missing. The profile shows about 150,000 clones, about 60% of them singletons. The sequenced sample was PBMCs. The source is a woman between 55 and 75 years old in good health and CMV-seropositive.

The chain combines TRBV28 with TRBJ2-1; possible D gene TRBD1, 6 bases. Trimming took 3 bases from V and 1 from J, leaving 10 bases between them. This CDR3 has 15 residues. Germline values: CDR1 MDHEN, CDR2 SYDVKM. The CDR3 loop reads CASSLFRGSYNEQFF. In DNA, the CDR3 is TGTGCCAGCAGTTTGTTCAGGGGATCCTACAATGAGCAGTTCTTC.

The chain has TRBV4-2 and TRBJ2-7; D not certain. The germline V gene encodes CDR1 LGHNA and CDR2 YNFKEQ. The V and J ends lost 0 bases and 6 bases respectively, with 15 bases between them. The CDR3 has 15 residues. In nucleotides, the CDR3 is TGTGCCAGCAGCCAAGACCTGGCTTCCACCGCCGAGCAGTACTTC. It yields the protein CASSQDLASTAEQYF.

This clone was counted a few times. The rearrangement links TRBV27 to TRBJ2-2; TRBD2 matches at 7 bases. CDR1 and CDR2 from the germline V gene are MNHEY and SMNVEV (reference sequence). V shed 4 bases, J shed 1 base, and the junction held 6 bases outside the gene matches. This CDR3 has 16 amino acids. As DNA, the CDR3 is TGTGCCAGCAGTTCAAGCGGGACCCGGAACACCGGGGAGCTGTTTTTT. It translates to CASSSSGTRNTGELFF.

This rearrangement joins TRBV27 to TRBJ2-1; TRBD2 matches 13 bases. V lost 2 bases, J lost 4 bases, and 2 bases stayed unmatched. CDR1 and CDR2 (germline): MNHEY, SMNVEV (reference sequence). The CDR3 consists of 16 residues. CDR3 DNA sequence: TGTGCCAGCAGTTTAGAACTAGCGGGAGGGTACAATGAGCAGTTCTTC. Its protein product is CASSLELAGGYNEQFF.

With respect to this clone: Other DNA sequences in the same sample also yield this CDR3. V usage is TRBV5-1 and J usage is TRBJ2-1, with TRBD1 matching 10 bases. This CDR3 comprises 15 residues. The germline gives CDR1 SGHRS, CDR2 YFSETQ. V dropped 3 bases and J dropped 7; count of bases not matched to a gene: 7. CDR3 sequence: CASSSGTGVGNEQFF. Written as DNA, the CDR3 is TGCGCCAGCAGCTCCGGGACAGGGGTGGGTAATGAGCAGTTCTTC.

The chain combines TRBV15 with TRBJ1-1; D is unclear. Germline CDR1 reads LNHNV; CDR2 reads YYDKDF (reference sequence). The CDR3 runs to 11 residues. Trimming removed 1 base at V and 8 bases at J, with 5 bases between. CDR3 DNA: TGTGCCACCAGCAGAGGCGTCGAAGCTTTCTTT. Its translation: CATSRGVEAFF.

The J gene is TRBJ2-2, the V gene TRBV28; 9 nucleotides agree with TRBD1. The V and J ends lost 5 bases and 7 bases, in that order; junction bases with no gene match: 8. The V gene's germline CDR1 is MDHEN and CDR2 SYDVKM. The CDR3 runs 15 residues. CDR3 region: CASSQTGGWNGELFF. For the CDR3, the DNA is TGTGCCAGCAGTCAAACAGGGGGCTGGAACGGGGAGCTGTTTTTT.

The chain has TRBV29-1 and TRBJ2-5; a possible D gene is TRBD2 (6 bases). V was pared by 6 bases and J by 4 bases, with 12 bases between. The CDR3 loop spans 12 amino acids. CDR1 is SQVTM and CDR2 is ANQGSEA in the germline V gene. The CDR3 is CSVASVGETQYF. The CDR3 nucleotides read TGCAGCGTCGCTAGCGTCGGAGAGACCCAGTACTTC.

The chain recombines TRBV18 with TRBJ2-5; 7 bases match TRBD2. CDR3 length: 16 amino acids. V trimming: 3 bases; J trimming: 2 bases; junction bases outside the gene matches: 9. The V gene's germline CDR1 is KGHSH and CDR2 LQKENI. The CDR3 bases are TGTGCCAGCTCACCCCGGGACTACCAGAGTCAAGAGACCCAGTACTTC. Its protein product is CASSPRDYQSQETQYF.

This chain uses TRBV10-2 with TRBJ2-2, with 7 bases lining up with TRBD2. The CDR3 is 15 residues long. Per the germline V gene, CDR1 is WSHSY and CDR2 is SAAADI. Trimming at V came to 4 bases and at J to 2 bases, leaving 4 bases not matched to a gene. CDR3: CASSGSGINTGELFF. CDR3 DNA: TGCGCCAGCAGTGGGAGCGGGATCAACACCGGGGAGCTGTTTTTT.

The rearrangement links TRBV18 to TRBJ2-1; TRBD1 aligns across 8 bases. J gave up 2 bases and V 3 bases, and 3 bases lay outside the gene matches. This CDR3 comprises 15 residues. The germline V gene encodes CDR1 KGHSH and CDR2 LQKENI. CDR3 amino acids: CASSPGQGTYNEQFF. In DNA, the CDR3 is TGTGCCAGCTCACCCGGACAGGGAACCTACAATGAGCAGTTCTTC.

Points on this clone: At one end the junction does not follow the germline gene, possibly because of a read error. The chain links TRBV28 to TRBJ1-1; a weak D match, TRBD1 (6 bases). Germline values: CDR1 MDHEN, CDR2 SYDVKM. The length of the CDR3 is 13 residues. The CDR3 coding sequence is TGTGCCAGCAGTCTTCAGGGGAACCCTGAAGCTTTCTTT. Translation gives CASSLQGNPEAFF.

The chain combines TRBV19 with TRBJ2-1, with 11 bases that match TRBD2. Germline V CDR1 and CDR2: LNHDA, SQIVND (reference sequence). The ends lost 5 bases at V and 7 bases at J; junction bases unmatched: 4. There are 14 residues in the CDR3. In DNA, the CDR3 is TGTGCCAGTAGTTTGGGACTAGCGGAGAATGAGCAGTTCTTC. Residues: CASSLGLAENEQFF.

The chain combines TRBV7-3 with TRBJ2-5; 9 bases match TRBD2. The length of the CDR3 is 15 residues. Trimming cost V 1 base and J 2 bases; bases outside gene matches: 2. CDR1 is SGHTA and CDR2 is FQGTGA in the germline V gene. CDR3 sequence (DNA): TGTGCCAGCAGCTTAATGACTAGCGGACAAGAGACCCAGTACTTC. It yields the protein CASSLMTSGQETQYF. Using reference TRBV7-3 and TRBJ2-5 for the parts outside the CDR3, the full variable domain is GAGVSQTPSNKVTEKGKYVELRCDPISGHTALYWYRQSLGQGPEFLIYFQGTGAADDSGLPNDRFFAVRPEGSVSTLKIQRTERGDSAVYLCASSLMTSGQETQYFGPGTRLLVL.

The rearrangement uses TRBV10-3 and TRBJ2-5; D is ambiguous. Germline values: CDR1 ENHRY, CDR2 SYGVKD. The CDR3 totals 14 residues. V lost 2 bases and J lost 1, with 8 bases in between. The CDR3 spells CAISEAQRQETQYF. The CDR3 coding sequence is TGTGCCATCAGTGAGGCTCAGCGCCAAGAGACCCAGTACTTC.

This clone was counted once. This chain connects TRBV7-2 to TRBJ2-5, with a possible D match to TRBD2 (6 bases). Germline CDR1 is SGHTA and CDR2 is FQGNSA. The CDR3 totals 14 residues. The V end lost 0 bases, the J end lost 1 base, and 6 bases lay between the germline ends. The DNA of the CDR3 is TGTGCCAGCAGCTTAGCGGGGGGCCAAGAGACCCAGTACTTC. This codes for CASSLAGGQETQYF.

The chain couples TRBV5-8 to TRBJ2-5; D gene unclear. The DNA end is a closer match to TRBJ2-7, so the J assignment may be wrong. CDR1 SGHTS and CDR2 YDEGEE come from the germline V gene. The length of the CDR3 is 14 residues. As DNA, the CDR3 is TGTGCCAGCAGCTCTCCGACTCCCACCTACGAGCAGTACTTC. Encoded protein: CASSSPTPTYEQYF.

This clone came up a few times. This chain joins TRBV19 and TRBJ1-5; 9 positions agree with TRBD1. The ends lost 6 bases at V and 9 bases at J; junction bases unmatched: 18. CDR1 is LNHDA, CDR2 SQIVND, per germline (reference sequence). This CDR3 spans 17 amino acids. CDR3 sequence: CASRSYTGGAGYPPQHF. The CDR3 coding sequence is TGTGCCAGTAGATCGTACACAGGGGGCGCAGGGTACCCGCCCCAGCATTTT.

V usage is TRBV5-1 and J usage is TRBJ1-2, with 7 bases identical to TRBD1. This CDR3 is 13 amino acids long. The germline V gene has CDR1 SGHRS and CDR2 YFSETQ. V was clipped by 7 bases and J by 3 bases; unmatched bases: 6. CDR3 protein: CASAQGQDYGYTF. The CDR3 DNA reads as TGCGCCAGCGCCCAAGGACAGGACTATGGCTACACCTTC.

The chain employs TRBV27 and TRBJ1-3; D uncertain. Trimming pared 1 base from V and 0 bases from J, leaving 10 bases between. Germline V gene data show CDR1 as MNHEY and CDR2 as SMNVEV (reference sequence). The CDR3 has 16 amino acids. The DNA of the CDR3 is TGTGCCAGCAGTTTATTGTACAGCACCTCTGGAAACACCATATATTTT. Protein: CASSLLYSTSGNTIYF.

The gene calls are TRBV10-2 and TRBJ2-1; 10 positions match TRBD2. V trimming: 2 bases; J trimming: 6 bases; junction bases outside the gene matches: 1. The CDR3 loop spans 14 amino acids. CDR1 is WSHSY and CDR2 is SAAADI in the germline V gene. CDR3 nucleotides: TGCGCCAGCAGTGAGCTAGCGGGAGCCAATGAGCAGTTCTTC. Its protein product is CASSELAGANEQFF.

The rearrangement uses TRBV28 and TRBJ2-1, with 10 bases aligning to TRBD2. The CDR3 covers 16 residues. The germline V gene encodes CDR1 MDHEN and CDR2 SYDVKM. Trimming at V came to 8 bases and at J to 3 bases, leaving 10 bases not matched to a gene. CDR3 residues: CASGQGGTSVYNEQFF. In DNA form, the CDR3 reads TGTGCCAGCGGACAAGGGGGGACTAGCGTCTACAATGAGCAGTTCTTC.

The chain joins TRBV27 to TRBJ2-7, with 7 bases matching TRBD2. Germline-derived CDR1 and CDR2 are MNHEY and SMNVEV (reference sequence). The trim removed 2 bases at V and 3 bases at J, leaving 4 bases unmatched. The CDR3 sequence is 14 residues long. DNA for the CDR3: TGTGCCAGCAGTTTAGCGGGAGAGGGCTACGAGCAGTACTTC. This encodes CASSLAGEGYEQYF.

CDR3 nucleotides: TGCGCCAGCAGCTTGGGCAGTTCTGGGGCCAACGTCCTGACTTTC. Its protein is CASSLGSSGANVLTF. The chain employs TRBV5-1 and TRBJ2-6, with D unresolved. The CDR3 sequence is 15 residues long. The V and J ends lost 0 bases and 1 base respectively, with 5 bases between them. Germline-derived CDR1 and CDR2 are SGHRS and YFSETQ.

CDR3 nucleotides: TGTGCCAGCAGCTTAGCGGGAGCAAGAGAGCAGTACTTC. It is translated as CASSLAGAREQYF. This chain uses TRBV11-2 with TRBJ2-7, with D tentatively TRBD2 (6 bases). Trimming removed 1 base from V and 7 bases from J, with 11 bases in between. The CDR3 consists of 13 residues. CDR1 is SGHAT, CDR2 FQNNGV, per germline.

This rearrangement joins TRBV5-4 to TRBJ2-5; possible D gene TRBD2, 6 bases. V was pared by 2 bases and J by 0 bases, with 14 bases between. Germline V gene data show CDR1 as SGHNT and CDR2 as YYREEE (reference sequence). There are 16 residues in the CDR3. DNA of the CDR3: TGTGCCAGCAGCTTACGAGGCGGGACGTACCAAGAGACCCAGTACTTC. This gives the protein CASSLRGGTYQETQYF.